This TCR beta chain appears in the sequencing data of a study of cytotoxic CD8 clonotypes in ibrutinib-treated CLL. Assay: immunoSEQ multiplex PCR; the TCRdb copy retains only in-frame clones and omits some. This sample has roughly 200,000 clones, with 72% found just once. The sequencing used PBMCs, collected after 24 months of ibrutinib treatment. The source is a human donor with chronic lymphocytic leukemia.

The CDR3 is CATTAGGPTDTQYF. CDR3 sequence (DNA): TGTGCCACAACAGCGGGAGGGCCCACAGATACGCAGTATTTT. This chain connects TRBV19 to TRBJ2-3, with TRBD2 matching over 10 bases. In germline, CDR1 is LNHDA, CDR2 SQIVND (reference sequence). V trimming: 10 bases; J trimming: 2 bases; junction bases outside the gene matches: 6. The CDR3 sequence is 14 residues long.